This T cell receptor beta chain is from a study of blood T cell repertoires in COVID-19. Repertoires were generated with immunoSEQ multiplex PCR, while TCRdb's copy carries only in-frame clones and drops some. The sample holds under 150,000 clones, over 60% seen once. This clone was counted only a few times. The sequence derives from a woman aged 45-59 years who had recovered from COVID-19. Sequences were obtained from PBMCs or T cells enriched from blood (not recorded which).

For the CDR3, the DNA is TGTGCCAGCAGTCTTGTCCGGGGAAACATTCAGTACTTC. Translated, it gives CASSLVRGNIQYF. J is TRBJ2-4 and V is TRBV28; tentatively, D is TRBD2 (5 bases). The CDR3 runs 13 residues. Germline loops: CDR1 MDHEN, CDR2 SYDVKM. V was shortened by 5 bases and J by 6 bases, with 11 bases between the two germline ends. The whole variable domain, remainder taken from reference TRBV28 and TRBJ2-4, is DVKVTQSSRYLVKRTGEKVFLECVQDMDHENMFWYRQDPGLGLRLIYFSYDVKMKEKGDIPEGYSVSREKKERFSLILESASTNQTSMYLCASSLVRGNIQYFGAGTRLSVL.